This T cell receptor (beta chain) came from a study of blood T cell repertoires in COVID-19. For the study at large: Sites across the United States, Italy and Spain contributed samples from acute and convalescent COVID-19. T cells, B-cell-depleted T cells, or PBMCs provided the cDNA or gDNA that served as material.

In the original analysis: Amplification of reference gene primers provided the estimated nucleated cell counts. Profiling relied on immunoSEQ multiplex PCR, and the TCRdb table lists in-frame clones only, not all of them. V, J and clone size are taken as reported in that table, and D and trimming were inferred from the DNA itself. Of about 250,000 clones in the sample, 70% to 90% were seen once. Germline CDR1 and CDR2: SGHNT and YYREEE (reference sequence). This CDR3 is 15 amino acids long. The V and J ends lost 1 base and 7 bases respectively, with 12 bases between them. The source of this sequence is a young man with active or convalescent COVID-19. The sequenced sample was peripheral blood. The V and J genes are TRBV5-4 and TRBJ1-6; no clear D. Here the CDR3 DNA reads TGTGCCAGCAGCTTGAAGTGGGGAGAGAATTCACCCCTCCACTTT. Translated: CASSLKWGENSPLHF.